Reported below is one T cell receptor (beta chain). Germline V gives CDR1 SGHDN, CDR2 FVKESK. CDR3 size: 13 residues. V dropped 4 bases and J dropped 9; count of bases not matched to a gene: 9. As for time point: newly diagnosed GD, antithyroid drugs for less than 3 months. There was RNA extracted from PBMCs, and the TCR library was made from it. The sample comes from a study of regulatory T cells in long-lasting Graves disease. On the study more broadly: Graves' patients diagnosed newly had used antithyroid drugs under 3 months.

Assembly of TCR beta libraries relied on iRepertoire HTBI primers together with Arm-PCR of CDR3 regions. TCRdb analysed the multiplex PCR reads with MiXCR anew, one entry per CDR3 protein. The table includes more than 400,000 distinct CDR3 sequences, about a sixth detected once. Another study also made use of these data, one on T cells in Graves' hyperthyroidism and ophthalmopathy. According to that study: The primer set for the first-round RT-PCR of the TCR CDR3 was HTBI.

J is TRBJ2-7 and V is TRBV14; 7 bases line up with TRBD2. The receptor comes from a woman aged 30 to 39 with Graves disease. This material consisted of peripheral blood mononuclear cells (PBMCs), taken at new diagnosis, from a patient treated with antithyroid drugs. The CDR3 coding sequence is TGTGCCAGCAGCCGGACGTCTAGCGGAAGGCAGTACTTC. Amino acids: CASSRTSSGRQYF.